This record covers a single TCR beta chain. Antigen: not known. Positive magnetic bead selection separated CD4+ and CD8+ cells, and flow cytometry confirmed purity. TCRdb's copy holds only in-frame clones and misses some; the assay was immunoSEQ multiplex PCR. The data show under 4,000 clones, around four fifths seen once. This sample is drawn from a study of somatic mutations in cytotoxic T cells in rheumatoid arthritis. Overall study context: Patient blood was drawn as 30 ml EDTA; the draw came right after diagnosis and before any treatment.

Study results and caveats: Any difference in CD8+ T-cell clonality between patients who had rheumatoid arthritis and healthy controls who were age-matched was not statistically significant.

The CDR3 is 13 amino acids. With 3 bases clipped from V and 4 bases from J, the junction kept 3 bases outside the gene matches. Germline lookup yields CDR1 SGDLS and CDR2 YYNGEE. This TCR was recovered from a woman aged 50 to 65 with rheumatoid arthritis. Sequencing used CD8+ T cells sorted from blood. V usage is TRBV9 and J usage is TRBJ2-7; 8 bases line up with TRBD2. The CDR3 here is CASSGGLEYEQYF. DNA for the CDR3: TGTGCCAGCAGCGGGGGACTAGAATACGAGCAGTACTTC.